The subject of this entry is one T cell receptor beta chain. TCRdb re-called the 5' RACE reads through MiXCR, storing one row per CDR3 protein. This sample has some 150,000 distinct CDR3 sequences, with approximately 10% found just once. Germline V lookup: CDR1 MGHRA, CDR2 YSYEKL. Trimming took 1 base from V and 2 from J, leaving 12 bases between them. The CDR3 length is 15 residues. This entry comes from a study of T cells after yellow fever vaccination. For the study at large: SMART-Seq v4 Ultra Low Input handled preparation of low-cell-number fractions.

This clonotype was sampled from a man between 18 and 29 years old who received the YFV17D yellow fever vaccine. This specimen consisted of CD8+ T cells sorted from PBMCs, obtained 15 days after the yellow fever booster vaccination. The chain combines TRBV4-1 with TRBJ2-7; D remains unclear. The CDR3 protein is CASSQVVSTTYEQYF. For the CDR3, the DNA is TGCGCCAGCAGCCAAGTGGTGTCGACGACCTACGAGCAGTACTTC.